Included here is one T cell receptor (beta chain) sequence, with context. Its specificity is unknown. The TRB libraries of cDNA were built by UMI-labeled 5' RACE. Following a re-call of the 5' RACE reads, TCRdb has one entry per CDR3 protein and lacks DNA. The repertoire shows more than 7,000 distinct CDR3 sequences; the top ten hold 1.5% to 2%. The data belong to a study of CXCR3-negative and CXCR3-positive naive CD8 T cells. Points from the study as a whole: Partial loss of CXCR3 expression followed cryopreservation; most assays used fresh PBMCs.

The CDR3 extends over 16 amino acids. Germline values: CDR1 PRHDT, CDR2 FYEKMQ (reference sequence). The clonotype originates from a human donor in good health. Some clones in this sample may be carry-over from other donors' samples. Sequencing input: naive CXCR3- CD8+ T cells from blood. Subset noted: CD45RO-CCR7+CD27+CD95- naive CD8+ T cells lacking CXCR3 (TNR3-). The rearrangement joins TRBV13 to TRBJ2-1; TCRdb's assignment of TRBD1 cannot be checked, as there is no DNA. The CDR3 protein is CASSLDPGGAYNEQFF.